This TCR beta chain was identified during a study of blood T cell repertoires in COVID-19. The overall study: COVID-19 samples from acute and convalescent phases originated in the United States, Italy and Spain. PBMCs, B-cell-depleted T cells, or T cells were the source of the cDNA or gDNA that made up the material.

Original methodology: Amplification with reference gene primers provided the estimates of nucleated cell counts. Assay used: immunoSEQ multiplex PCR; TCRdb lists only in-frame clones, some missing. D and trimming were read from the DNA, whereas the V and J calls and clone size are those reported in that table. The sample gives more than 250,000 clones, approximately 84% of which show up once; roughly 8.6% is in the top ten. The CDR3 loop spans 15 amino acids. Looked up from germline, CDR1 is SGHRS and CDR2 is YFSETQ. About this clone itself: One end of the junction varies from germline; a read error may be responsible.

V gene TRBV5-1 combines with J gene TRBJ2-7; possibly TRBD2 for D (5 bases). Sequencing was carried out using peripheral blood. This TCR came from a human donor in a cohort sampled during active COVID-19. CDR3 region: CASSLFWASSDEQYF. The CDR3 DNA sequence: TGCGCCAGCAGCTTGTTTTGGGCTAGCTCCGACGAGCAGTACTTC.